Described below is a single T cell receptor beta chain sequence and its context. These data originate in a study of graft-versus-host responses after intestinal transplantation. CDR3 length: 16 residues. Germline V gene data show CDR1 as MNHEY and CDR2 as SVGAGI. The ends were cut back, 2 bases at V and 4 bases at J, with 17 bases in the middle. Data came from immunoSEQ multiplex PCR; TCRdb stores just in-frame clones and leaves some out. The sample lists over 75,000 clones; 86% were seen once. This TCR derives from a human patient who received an intestinal transplant, so some T cells may come from the graft donor. This sample comprised PBMCs, obtained 255 days after intestinal transplant. The chain uses TRBV6-5 and TRBJ1-2; D possibly corresponds to TRBD1 (5 bases). This chain's CDR3 is CASSYESTGAGYGYTF. As DNA, the CDR3 is TGTGCCAGCAGTTACGAATCTACAGGCGCTGGCTATGGCTACACCTTC.